A single T cell receptor beta chain is shown here with its context. Its antigen remains unidentified. The PCR made use of 60 Vbeta and 13 Jbeta primers. Profiling relied on immunoSEQ multiplex PCR, and the TCRdb table lists in-frame clones only, not all of them. The sample lists about 200,000 clones, approximately 80% occurring once. The data stem from a study of cytomegalovirus exposure and HLA in healthy donors. Across the study: Early release data held approximately 81 million unique TCRs from HLA-typed donors. Findings and limits, study-wide: Researchers catalogued some 160 TCR beta chains as cytomegalovirus-associated.

Unmatched junction bases numbered 3, after V lost 3 bases and J lost 4 bases. Germline CDR1 SGHVS, CDR2 FNYEAQ. The CDR3 runs to 14 residues. Source material: PBMCs. This sequence originates from a man between 45 and 60 years old in good health and CMV-seronegative. This chain uses TRBV7-6 with TRBJ2-1; 7 nucleotides agree with TRBD1. The CDR3 DNA reads as TGTGCCAGCAGCTTGGGGACAGCTTACAATGAGCAGTTCTTC. It specifies CASSLGTAYNEQFF.